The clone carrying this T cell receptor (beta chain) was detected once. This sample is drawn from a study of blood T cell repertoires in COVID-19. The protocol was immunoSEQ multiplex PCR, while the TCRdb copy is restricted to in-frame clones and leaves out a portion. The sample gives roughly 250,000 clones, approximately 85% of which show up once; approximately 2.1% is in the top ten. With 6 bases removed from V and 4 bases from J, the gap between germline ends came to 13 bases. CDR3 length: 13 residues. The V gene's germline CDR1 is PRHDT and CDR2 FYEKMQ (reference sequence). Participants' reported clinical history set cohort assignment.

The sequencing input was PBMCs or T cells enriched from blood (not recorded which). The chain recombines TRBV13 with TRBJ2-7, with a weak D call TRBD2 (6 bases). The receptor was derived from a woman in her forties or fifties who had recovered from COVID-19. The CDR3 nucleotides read TGTGCCAGCAGTCGGGGGACGATATACGAGCAGTACTTC. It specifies CASSRGTIYEQYF.